This is a list of T cell receptor beta chains from one sample in a study of T cells after yellow fever vaccination. TCRdb itself ran the 5' RACE reads through MiXCR, one entry per CDR3 protein. The sample records 450,000 to 600,000 distinct CDR3 sequences, around a sixth being singletons. The sample here was PBMCs, taken roughly 5 days after the first yellow fever vaccination. The receptors come from a man aged 18-30 years who received the YFV17D yellow fever vaccine. The conserved cysteine and the conserved F or W are not part of the CDR3 here. Fields, in order: V gene, CDR3 protein.

TRBV6-2/TRBV6-3 ASRHPVRPPY
TRBV6-5 ASSRSLGLNTEAF
TRBV12-3/TRBV12-4 ASSVRQPNTEAF
TRBV20-1 SASIGGANIQY
TRBV19 ASMMNTEAF
TRBV9 ASSVYDSTGELF
TRBV5-4 ASSLGPGTGEHEQY
TRBV7-2 ASSLNRDQPQH
TRBV7-9 ASSLGHQQNYGYT
TRBV5-1 ASSFPPRDRVRKEQF
TRBV6-4 ASSVEGVGTQY
TRBV20-1 SARDEQGATDTQY
TRBV10-3 AKIRDCHTAYNSPLH
TRBV6-5 ASSYPGTGPYQPQH
TRBV4-3 ASSQDDKPISGNTIY
TRBV24-1 ATSASSWPASTDTQY
TRBV6-5 ASSYAGQVRSGNTIY
TRBV18 ASSPPGGVSRKLF
TRBV21-1 ASPLVDRRSGANVLT
TRBV20-1 SASNRGPIYNEQF
TRBV7-3 ASSLSGGPKNIQY
TRBV3-1 ASSQDATGYTEAF
TRBV28 ASSGLAGELF
TRBV5-1 ASSLALASDLETQY
TRBV7-9 ASSLSRGQGAIDTQD
TRBV7-2 ASSLGQGVDTEAF
TRBV4-3 ASSRGYPETGELF
TRBV7-9 ASGRTGGYEQY
TRBV12-3/TRBV12-4 ASSWGGLAGDYEQF
TRBV19 ASSPTGYDGDTQY
TRBV7-2 ASSLVGADNEQF
TRBV12-3/TRBV12-4 ASSFNPNYGYT
TRBV30 AWRGSREQF
TRBV5-1 ASRPTGGTDTQY
TRBV2 ASSERGPGRGNTQY
TRBV25-1 ASGGGMMETQY
TRBV4-3 ASSQDFQGLAGWEQY
TRBV29-1 SVEIQAGELF
TRBV6-5 ASSHNSPGQQETQY
TRBV5-1 ASSQPAGRPSTDTQY
TRBV4-2 ASSPVGQEASQY
TRBV4-2 ASSHRGANNEQF
TRBV6-2/TRBV6-3 ASSYTNAGTGSLGWETQY
TRBV6-4 ASPTDSPYEQY
TRBV4-2 ASSQPPGLAGGRNTGELF